This TCR beta chain came from a study of shared clonotypes between healthy human individuals. As for the study in general: The study enrolled a couple of women and a few men aged 18 to 49. Study-wide results and limits: In having few donors, the study represented limited genetic and exposure-history diversity. It was observed that roughly 5.1% of naive CD4 clonotypes were shared across a handful of donors.

Sequenced by immunoSEQ multiplex PCR; TCRdb stores in-frame clones only, minus some. The sample lists 2,100,000 or so clones; nearly 97% were seen once. Worth noting for this clone: What it binds is not known.

Every contributor of samples was a Caucasian grown-up residing in Nashville, Tennessee. The CDR3 is 15 residues long. CDR1 is SGHAT and CDR2 is FQNNGV in the germline V gene. V was clipped by 7 bases and J by 3 bases; unmatched bases: 12. The sequence was collected from a young man in good health. The specimen sequenced was naive CD4+ T cells sorted from blood. Sample subset: CD45RA+ positively selected. The chain employs TRBV11-2 and TRBJ2-7; 7 bases are shared with TRBD1. CDR3 in amino acids: CASTSLRDSSYEQYF. In DNA, the CDR3 is TGTGCCAGCACCTCTCTGAGGGACAGTAGCTACGAGCAGTACTTC. Full variable domain (rest looked up from reference TRBV11-2 and TRBJ2-7): EAGVAQSPRYKIIEKRQSVAFWCNPISGHATLYWYQQILGQGPKLLIQFQNNGVVDDSQLPKDRFSAERLKGVDSTLKIQPAKLEDSAVYLCASTSLRDSSYEQYFGPGTRLTVT.